This T cell receptor beta chain emerged from a study of blood T cell repertoires in COVID-19. About the study: Sites across the United States, Italy and Spain contributed samples from acute and convalescent COVID-19. Sample material is recorded as cDNA or gDNA derived from T cells, B-cell-depleted T cells, or PBMCs.

Profiled with immunoSEQ multiplex PCR; TCRdb holds only in-frame clones, not every one. The data show around 200,000 clones, 88% seen once. The germline V and J ends were trimmed by 4 bases and 5 bases, with 10 bases remaining between them. The CDR3 has 13 residues. Germline V lookup: CDR1 LGHNA, CDR2 YNFKEQ. Sequences were obtained from peripheral blood. The rearrangement uses TRBV4-2 and TRBJ2-3; D is perhaps TRBD2 (6 bases). The sequence was collected from a man in his late teens or twenties with active or convalescent COVID-19. The CDR3 DNA reads as TGTGCCAGCAGCCGGGGGGACTTAGATACGCAGTATTTT. Translating gives CASSRGDLDTQYF.